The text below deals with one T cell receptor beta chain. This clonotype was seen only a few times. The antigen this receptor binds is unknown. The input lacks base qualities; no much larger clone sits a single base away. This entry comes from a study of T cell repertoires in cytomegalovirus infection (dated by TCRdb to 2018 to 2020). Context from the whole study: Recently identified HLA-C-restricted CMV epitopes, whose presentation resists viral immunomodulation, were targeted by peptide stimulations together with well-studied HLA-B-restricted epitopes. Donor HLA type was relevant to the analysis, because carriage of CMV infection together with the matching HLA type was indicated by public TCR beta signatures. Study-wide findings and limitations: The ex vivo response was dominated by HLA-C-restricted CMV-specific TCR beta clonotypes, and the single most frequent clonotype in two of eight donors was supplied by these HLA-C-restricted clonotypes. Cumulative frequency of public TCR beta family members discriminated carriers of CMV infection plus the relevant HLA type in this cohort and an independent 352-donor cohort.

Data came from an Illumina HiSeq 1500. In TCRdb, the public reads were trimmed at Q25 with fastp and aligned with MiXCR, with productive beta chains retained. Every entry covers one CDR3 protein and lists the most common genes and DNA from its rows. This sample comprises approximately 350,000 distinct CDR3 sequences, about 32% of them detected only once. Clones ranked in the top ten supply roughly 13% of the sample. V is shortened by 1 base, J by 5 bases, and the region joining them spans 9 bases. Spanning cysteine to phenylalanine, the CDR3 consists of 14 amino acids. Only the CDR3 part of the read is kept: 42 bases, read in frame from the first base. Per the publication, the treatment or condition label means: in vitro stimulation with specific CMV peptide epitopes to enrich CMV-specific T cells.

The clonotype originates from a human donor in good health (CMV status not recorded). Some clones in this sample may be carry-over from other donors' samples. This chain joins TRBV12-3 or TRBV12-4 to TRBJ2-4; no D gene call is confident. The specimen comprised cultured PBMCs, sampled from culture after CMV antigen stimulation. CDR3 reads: CASSLGREENIQYF. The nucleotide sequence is TGTGCCAGCAGTTTAGGGCGAGAAGAAAACATTCAGTACTTC.